This entry is about one T cell receptor beta chain. What it binds is not known. The data stem from a study of Ad26.COV2.S vaccination and SARS-CoV-2 variants. Broader study findings: Non-spike TCR breadth showed similarity between vaccine and placebo recipients. Substantial post-vaccination breadth of spike-specific CD8+ and CD4+ T cell responses was reported. Placebo recipients showed lower spike-specific TCR breadth than vaccinees.

This table comes from immunoSEQ multiplex PCR, and its TCRdb copy is limited to in-frame clones, with some not included. The table records 300,000 to 400,000 clones, approximately 90% of them present only once. This CDR3 is 14 amino acids long. The V gene lost 1 base and the J gene lost 8 bases, with 14 bases spanning the gap. Germline lookup yields CDR1 MNHEY and CDR2 SVGAGI. This sequence originates from a human donor who had recovered from COVID-19. The chain is built from TRBV6-5 and TRBJ1-2; D gene unclear. The sequences come from peripheral blood, collected after recovery from COVID-19. The CDR3 sequence: CASSYYEGQGGYTF. The CDR3 DNA reads TGTGCCAGCAGTTACTACGAGGGTCAAGGGGGCTACACCTTC.